What follows are 10 T cell receptor beta chains derived from one specimen sequenced in a study of blood T cell repertoires in COVID-19. Libraries were prepared by immunoSEQ multiplex PCR; TCRdb keeps only in-frame clonotypes and omits some of them. Of approximately 210,000 clones in the sample, about 80% were seen once. The sequencing sample was made of peripheral blood. These receptors all come from a woman between 40 and 50 years old with active or convalescent COVID-19.

CDR3 region: CASLTGTATYEQYF. CDR3 DNA sequence: TGTGCCAGCCTAACCGGGACAGCGACCTACGAGCAGTACTTC. This chain uses TRBV6-5 with TRBJ2-7; 7 positions match TRBD1. V trimming: 8 bases; J trimming: 2 bases; junction bases outside the gene matches: 9. The CDR3 sequence is 14 residues long. Germline CDR1 MNHEY, CDR2 SVGAGI.

V gene TRBV18 combines with J gene TRBJ2-1, with D perhaps matching TRBD1 (7 bases). The CDR3 covers 13 residues. Trimming stripped 5 bases from V and 8 bases from J, with 13 bases between. The V gene's germline CDR1 is KGHSH and CDR2 LQKENI. The CDR3 DNA reads as TGTGCCAGCTCAGCGGGACAGAGCGATGAGCAGTTCTTC. Translated: CASSAGQSDEQFF.

This chain uses TRBV24-1 with TRBJ2-2; 9 bases agree with TRBD1. V lost 3 bases to trimming and J lost 4 bases; unmatched junction nucleotides: 5. Germline V gene data show CDR1 as KGHDR and CDR2 as SFDVKD. The CDR3 contains 16 residues. The CDR3 is CATSDPGTGITGELFF. The DNA of the CDR3 is TGTGCCACCAGTGATCCCGGGACAGGGATCACCGGGGAGCTGTTTTTT.

The chain couples TRBV9 to TRBJ1-3; tentatively, D is TRBD1 (5 bases). V shed 0 bases and J shed 3 bases, with 10 bases lying between them. The length of the CDR3 is 15 residues. Germline CDR1 is SGDLS and CDR2 is YYNGEE. CDR3 DNA sequence: TGTGCCAGCAGCGTAGGGCCAGGGATTGGAAACACCATATATTTT. This gives the protein CASSVGPGIGNTIYF.

This clone was seen just once. This sequence joins TRBV6-5 and TRBJ2-3; 7 nucleotides match TRBD2. CDR3 size: 13 residues. Germline assignment: CDR1 MNHEY and CDR2 SVGAGI. Losses at the gene ends were 9 bases for V and 0 bases for J; bases not matched to a gene: 3. The CDR3 region is CASREASTDTQYF. In DNA, the CDR3 is TGTGCCAGTCGGGAGGCCAGCACAGATACGCAGTATTTT.

The chain links TRBV6-5 to TRBJ1-5; D not certain. CDR1 and CDR2 from the germline V gene are MNHEY and SVGAGI. The CDR3 is 15 residues long. The V end was cut by 6 bases, the J end by 7 bases, with 19 bases between. DNA for the CDR3: TGTGCCAGCAGCTCGTACAGAGGGCAAGGCCAGCCCCAGCATTTT. It translates to CASSSYRGQGQPQHF.

The CDR3 loop is CASSHSARIDGNQPQHF. CDR3 coding DNA: TGTGCCAGCAGCCACTCCGCCCGAATCGATGGCAATCAGCCCCAGCATTTT. This chain connects TRBV6-2 or TRBV6-3 to TRBJ1-5; D call uncertain. Germline V gene data show CDR1 as MNHEY and CDR2 as SVGEGT. The V end lost 6 bases, the J end lost 2 bases, and 20 bases lay between the germline ends. The CDR3 has 17 amino acids.

The chain has TRBV4-3 and TRBJ1-1, with a possible D match to TRBD1 (6 bases). The CDR3 is 15 residues long. The V gene's germline CDR1 is LGHNA and CDR2 YSLEER. With 4 bases removed from V and 5 bases from J, the gap between germline ends came to 17 bases. The CDR3 loop is CASSLKTGMGTEAFF. The CDR3 coding sequence is TGCGCCAGCAGCCTCAAAACAGGGATGGGAACTGAAGCTTTCTTT.

V usage is TRBV5-5 and J usage is TRBJ1-5; D is unresolved. CDR3 size: 14 residues. CDR1 is SGHKS and CDR2 is YYEKEE in the germline V gene (reference sequence). Trimming removed 4 bases at V and 3 bases at J, with 11 bases between. The CDR3 DNA reads TGTGCCAGCAGCGCTAGACGGGACAATCAGCCCCAGCATTTT. This encodes CASSARRDNQPQHF.

This chain connects TRBV5-1 to TRBJ2-1; 7 positions agree with TRBD2. With V trimmed by 0 bases and J by 5 bases, 5 bases remained unmatched. CDR3 length: 15 residues. CDR1 and CDR2 (germline): SGHRS, YFSETQ. This CDR3 is CASSLGLAENNEQFF. The CDR3 DNA sequence: TGCGCCAGCAGCTTGGGGCTAGCGGAGAACAATGAGCAGTTCTTC.